This note documents a single TCR beta chain sequence. There is no known antigen for this receptor. Qualities for individual bases were not recorded, and no much larger clone is one base off. The data stem from a study of cytomegalovirus exposure and HLA in healthy donors listed by TCRdb under 2017. For the wider study: An earlier analysis of fewer than 750 of the donors reported over 250 Gb of sequence data and 117 million unique TCR beta sequences obtained from 180 million or so T cells. The study aimed to test whether signatures of past pathogen exposure could be identified by cataloging public T cell receptors. Alongside the repertoire data, information on donor age, sex, ethnicity and CMV serostatus was compiled. In an earlier analysis of 550 to 700 of the donors, high-throughput TCR beta sequencing was used to judge whether each TCR beta V gene segment behaved as functional or pseudogenic. Typing coverage differed by locus: A, B, C, DRB1 and DQB1 were typed in roughly 620-640 donors, DQA1 in about 550, DPA1 in approximately 610, and DPB1 in about 450. Every repertoire in the discovery cohort had been generated on one and the same sequencing platform. Among over 350 genotyped donors of the cohort, an average of roughly 240,000 unique TCR beta nucleotide sequences were sequenced per donor, about a sixth of them non-productive. Roughly five DR-DQ haplotypes were handled as single units for association and clustering because linkage in the cohort was strong. Rather than using new phenotypic data, the later analysis identified candidate immune exposures from TCR beta sequences and from how often those sequences occurred across donors. A separate validation cohort of approximately 120 different subjects was used in addition to the approximately 700-subject first cohort. A later analysis re-analyzed previously published TCR beta repertoires from hundreds of donors and added high-resolution HLA genotyping to study TCR occurrence patterns. High-throughput TCR immunosequencing, statistical association of individual TCRs with disease status, and machine learning were combined to predict cytomegalovirus infection status. A later genetic analysis used genome-wide SNP genotypes for about 55% of the 666 donors, treating that subset as a discovery cohort. The T cell repertoires of several hundred subjects were profiled by immunosequencing and related to cytomegalovirus serostatus. An early release covering some 640 HLA-typed donors comprised 250 to 350 gigabases of sequencing data and around 80 million unique TCR sequences. Of the roughly 400 genotyped donors, approximately 82% fell in the genetic ancestry cluster associated with self-reported Caucasian donors. HLA typing covered class I and class II loci at four-digit resolution.

The germline V gene supplies CDR1 KGHSH and CDR2 LQKENI. Unmatched junction bases come to 11, with V trimmed by 3 bases and J by 5 bases. Spanning cysteine to phenylalanine, the CDR3 consists of 16 amino acids. Only CDR3 DNA remains: 48 bases, in frame from the first base. The cohort was made up of roughly 670 healthy bone marrow donors. At the time of sampling, all cohort members were nominally healthy, though unrecorded immune exposures were likely present. The donor tested CMV seropositive, placing the donor among the 250 to 300 seropositive members of the cohort. Each donor provided a peripheral blood sample, and peripheral blood mononuclear cells were used for TCR beta sequencing. Genomic DNA was extracted from the blood cell samples with the Qiagen DNeasy Blood Extraction Kit. General conclusions and limits of the study: Specific HLA alleles were associated with 15,000 to 20,000 TCR beta sequences at a false discovery rate of 0.05 in a later analysis. It was suggested by the authors that the approach could potentially be generalized to other disease states and immunological phenotypes. Compared with equally common non-associated chains, HLA-associated TCR beta chains in a later analysis were more clonally expanded and had lower generation probabilities. In a later analysis, TCR association rates were found to vary across HLA loci, with the most associated TCRs seen for DRB1 alleles and the fewest for HLA-C alleles. In an earlier analysis of more than 500 of the donors, most TCR beta V segments appeared in productive rearrangements about 87% or about 30% of the time, broadly matching IMGT annotations. Linkage disequilibrium might explain the correlated functional status among segregating V segments, but an unknown experimental factor could not be excluded. In both the original and validation cohorts, the classifier was reported to diagnose cytomegalovirus status with high specificity and sensitivity. According to a later genetic analysis, donors in an Asian-associated ancestry cluster had fewer N-insertions in productive TCRs than the approximately 690-donor mean. Most TCR sequences were observed very rarely across donors, whereas some public TCRs were present in many individuals. The earlier analysis of 587 of the donors excluded roughly 16 rarely observed V segments, including chromosome 9 orphons, because counts were too low. For the cohort, immune exposure information was limited to CMV serostatus. A few of the identified cytomegalovirus-associated TCR beta chains were confirmed in vitro to be specific for cytomegalovirus antigens. When HLA alleles, especially DR and DQ, strongly co-occurred, TCR associations were difficult to assign to individual alleles. According to a later analysis, most CMV-associated TCR beta chains appeared to be HLA-restricted, and the HLA associations seemed to be driven largely by CMV exposure. Some IMGT-functional V segments, including TRBV6-2 and TRBV6-3, could not be told apart with the 87-base-pair reads, so those segments were excluded. An association between a missense DCLRE1C variant and V-gene and J-gene trimming of TCR beta chains was found in a later genetic analysis and replicated in an independent cohort. This cohort had only TCR beta chains sequenced, and the lack of alpha or paired-chain data limited which features could be detected. Because HLA typing was missing for some donors at each locus, association tests included only the typed subset. A total of fewer than 200 TCR beta chains were listed by the study as associated with cytomegalovirus. The sequencing pipeline was judged likely to have produced a cluster of highly shared sequence variants as a technical artifact. A later analysis reported that several top co-occurrence clusters appeared linked to parvovirus B19, influenza, CMV and Epstein-Barr virus. Presence/absence analyses assumed roughly uniform sequencing depth across donors, an assumption that may not hold. A further reported finding was that TCR beta sequences accurately predicted the HLA-A and HLA-B alleles for most subjects in the first cohort.

Libraries came from the immunoSEQ multiplex PCR assay. For the multiplex PCR, a mixture combining 60 forward primers for TCR Vbeta segments and 13 reverse primers for TCR Jbeta segments was used. Amplification of the CDR3 region of rearranged TCR beta genes was performed with a multiplex PCR assay on genomic DNA. The amplified TCR beta libraries were sequenced on the Illumina HiSeq System as 87-base-pair reads. Processing in the source paper ran as follows. Across the 700 or so repertoires, a later analysis counted some 81 million unique TCR beta chains, approximately 12 million of which were shared by at least two donors. A nearest-neighbor algorithm error-corrected the raw reads and collapsed the reads into unique sequences, merging closely related sequences to remove PCR and sequencing errors. V, D and J gene segments were assigned by aligning CDR3 sequences to IMGT reference sequences. For a sequence to be retained, a match of at least six nucleotides to both a V gene segment and a J gene segment was required. A rearrangement counted as productive if the CDR3 had no stop codons and remained in frame with V and J, and every other rearrangement counted as non-productive. Following IMGT convention, CDR3 was defined as the stretch from the second conserved V-encoded cysteine up to the conserved J-encoded phenylalanine. The earlier analysis of approximately 500 of the donors excluded sequences that lacked an unambiguous match to a single V gene segment. In an earlier analysis of 500 to 750 of the donors, V segments were called functional above 56.7% productive rearrangements and were called segregating when the between-donor standard deviation exceeded 5%. A statistical classification framework was built to diagnose cytomegalovirus status from the catalog of TCR beta chain sequences. A later analysis assigned V and J genes by comparing TCR nucleotide sequences with IMGT/GENE-DB human TR gene sequences. The TCRdist pipeline was used in a later analysis to assign CDR3 sequences and most-parsimonious VDJ recombination scenarios. In a later analysis, each TCR beta chain was defined by its CDR3 amino acid sequence together with its V-gene family, and reads lacking a unique V-gene family were excluded. As a way to deal with suspected cross-contamination and a sequencing artifact, a later analysis dropped 640 or so nucleotide sequences that were highly shared and had low generation probability. In a later analysis, a clonal expansion index was calculated for each public chain from normalized within-repertoire ranks of inferred template counts. A later analysis computed generation probabilities with a VDJ recombination model fitted to out-of-frame rearrangements, and checked the results against IGoR. In a later analysis, TCR-TCR, TCR-HLA and TCR-CMV co-occurrence was scored with hypergeometric tests, and a repertoire-size bias correction was applied to TCR pairs. To estimate false discovery rates, a later analysis permuted the HLA or CMV assignments 20 times. In a later analysis, co-occurring TCRs were grouped using DBSCAN, and TCRdist sequence similarity was added for clustering within HLA-allele-positive subsets. Repertoires with fewer than 30,000 or more than 120,000 public chains, plus five repertoires with anomalous nucleotide sharing, were excluded from co-occurrence clustering. TCRdb obtained this table from immuneACCESS and retained in-frame rearrangements with V and J assigned. These tables miss some clones; where compared with another copy, unresolved V genes account for less than half of the shortfall, and the remainder is unexplained. The DNA gave D and trimming, while V, J and clone size come from that table. The sample records some 90,000 clones, over 75% of which are singletons. The ten largest account for approximately 5.1% of the sample.

This TCR was recovered from a man younger than 40 in good health and CMV-seropositive. Sequenced input: PBMCs. The V gene is TRBV18 and the J gene is TRBJ2-7; 9 middle bases align to TRBD1. The CDR3 protein is CASSPLPRTGEDEQYF. The bases are TGTGCCAGCTCACCCCTCCCGAGGACAGGGGAGGACGAGCAGTACTTC.